This T cell receptor (beta chain) came from a study of cytomegalovirus exposure and HLA in healthy donors. Notes on the study in general: Rare TCR sequences dominated, though some public TCRs recurred in many donors.

Concerning this clone: Its cognate antigen is unknown.

Trimming left V 2 bases short and J 6 bases short, with 12 bases between. The CDR3 is 14 amino acids. The germline gives CDR1 SGHDT, CDR2 YYEEEE. Sequencing was performed with immunoSEQ multiplex PCR; in TCRdb, only in-frame clones are kept and a portion is missing. The sample contains about 170,000 clones, 85% to 90% of which appear only once. The sequence derives from a woman aged 25-40 years in good health and CMV-seronegative. This sequence joins TRBV5-6 and TRBJ2-1; D may be TRBD2 (5 bases). The sample comprised PBMCs. This CDR3 is CASSFWTGPNEQFF. CDR3 in DNA: TGTGCCAGCAGCTTCTGGACTGGCCCCAATGAGCAGTTCTTC. The full variable domain, its missing parts supplied by reference TRBV5-6 and TRBJ2-1, is DAGVTQSPTHLIKTRGQQVTLRCSPKSGHDTVSWYQQALGQGPQFIFQYYEEEERQRGNFPDRFSGHQFPNYSSELNVNALLLGDSALYLCASSFWTGPNEQFFGPGTRLTVL.